This T cell receptor beta chain was recorded in a study of vaccination effects on CD4 cells after COVID-19 (dated 2022 in TCRdb). Turning to the overall study: Post-vaccine samples across the study were collected a median of 72 days after the second dose, with a range of 14 to 241. SARS-CoV-2 spike-specific CD4+ TCR repertoires from before and after mRNA vaccination were compared in COVID-19 convalescent patients and in infection-naive vaccine recipients. Altogether, approximately 10 COVID-19 convalescent patients and a few SARS-CoV-2-naive healthy vaccine recipients made up the full study. In the study, cultures from other donors were sequenced using the Oncomine TCR Beta short-read assay on an Illumina iSeq 100.

In the ViraFEST assay, PBMC were stimulated with viral peptide pools, and antigen-specific CD4+ T cell clonotypes were then identified by expansion using TCR sequencing. After about 10 days of culture, CD4+ T cells were isolated with the EasySep CD4+ T cell isolation kit. Each participant got two doses of an mRNA SARS-CoV-2 vaccine, either BNT162b2 or mRNA-1273. Negative nucleocapsid antibody results before and after vaccination confirmed that the healthy vaccine recipients had no prior SARS-CoV-2 infection. Approximately 2.1 million PBMC per well were cultured in IMDM with 5% human AB serum, 10 IU/ml IL-2 and gentamicin, plus 10 ug/ml peptides. Half of the culture medium was replaced with fresh IL-2-containing medium on days 3 and 7. Unless noted otherwise, every peptide stimulation condition was cultured in triplicate wells. Using Ficoll-Paque Plus gradient centrifugation, PBMC were separated from whole blood and then either used fresh or cryopreserved at -140C. The overlapping peptide pools covered the spike proteins of SARS-CoV-2 and of the common cold coronaviruses HCoV-NL63, HCoV-OC43 and HCoV-229E. The QIAamp micro DNA kit was used to extract genomic DNA from the cultured CD4+ T cells.

Comment on this clone: This receptor's antigen is unknown. Base qualities were left out, and no much larger clone turns up one base away.

The full study reports these points: Among healthy vaccine recipients, nearly all vaccine-induced clones were SARS-CoV-2 mono-reactive, and only 1 of 255 was cross-reactive with common cold coronaviruses. Clones induced by infection and clones induced by vaccination both contracted markedly at late timepoints after vaccination, which fits with T cell responses waning over time. The study was limited by a small number of convalescent patients, and early post-infection timepoints were lacking.

The library was prepared using the immunoSEQ multiplex PCR assay. DNA from the cultured and isolated CD4+ T cells underwent TCR beta CDR3 sequencing. The authors' analysis ran thus. The analysis removed non-productive TCR sequences, trimmed reads to the CDR3 region, and retained only CDR3s that were 7 or more amino acids long. Antigen-specific clonotypes were identified using the MANAFEST web app by comparison of expansion in peptide wells against reference cultures. For clones to be considered positive, expansion at FDR<0.05 versus reference and all other wells, an odds ratio above 5, and a frequency above 0.1% in two replicate wells were required. Clonotypes significantly expanded in SARS-CoV-2 spike wells and in at least one common cold coronavirus spike condition were defined as cross-reactive. CDR3 similarity was assessed by Levenshtein distance with the stringdist R package, and unrooted trees were built with ape in R 3.6.1. The table comes from immuneACCESS by way of TCRdb, which keeps in-frame sequences with V and J called. Part of the clones is missing from these tables; in studies checked, under half for an unresolved V gene and the rest for unknown reasons. V and J calls and clone size are copied from that table; D and trimming were computed from the DNA. In this sample the table shows about 59,000 clones, roughly 80% of which occur a single time. Clones ranked in the top ten supply about 2.1% of the sample.

This receptor was identified in a human donor who received a COVID-19 vaccine. The sequenced sample was CD4+ T cells from PBMCs cultured with HCoV-OC43 spike peptides, obtained after COVID-19 vaccination. Per the publication, the cell subset or site label means: HCoV-OC43 spike overlapping peptide pool stimulation.

The CDR3 protein is CASSVAGGVQPQHF. The bases read TGCGCCAGCAGCGTGGCGGGGGGGGTTCAGCCCCAGCATTTT. This receptor chain uses TRBV5-1 and TRBJ1-5, and possibly TRBD1, on 5 matching bases. V drops 4 bases and J drops 6 bases, leaving 14 bases in between. The CDR3 runs 14 residues from the cysteine to the phenylalanine. Only the CDR3 region is kept as DNA, spanning 42 bases read in frame from base 1. CDR1 SGHRS and CDR2 YFSETQ are derived from the germline V gene.